This is a list of T cell receptor beta chains from one sample in a study of cytomegalovirus exposure and HLA in healthy donors. Sequencing used immunoSEQ multiplex PCR; TCRdb keeps in-frame clones, though not all of them. Among under 200,000 clones listed, about four fifths were seen once. Sequences were obtained from PBMCs. Receptors were obtained from a woman in her forties or fifties in good health and CMV-seropositive. Each CDR3 is given with its conserved first and last residue.

cdr3_aa j_call v_call
CASSEVGVNEQFF TRBJ2-1 TRBV6-1
CASSLRTGRRRSPLHF TRBJ1-6 TRBV11-1
CAIGSGLAGTDTQYF TRBJ2-3 TRBV10-3
CASSRQGNEQFF TRBJ2-1 TRBV7-2
CASSLPAGSLRREKLFF TRBJ1-4 TRBV28
CASSFSPGAHGGYTF TRBJ1-2 TRBV28
CASSLGGGTMNTEAFF TRBJ1-1 TRBV5-1
CASSPTSDSYTEAFF TRBJ1-1 TRBV11-2
CASSQGDREEKLFF TRBJ1-4 TRBV4-1
CASRGGPGTSYEQYF TRBJ2-7 TRBV2
CASSPTDRVGSPLHF TRBJ1-6 TRBV4-3
CSSSDTSGRAHSYNEQFF TRBJ2-1 TRBV7-9
CASSVATGSDGYTF TRBJ1-2 TRBV9
CASSLRVGQGAGGTEAFF TRBJ1-1 TRBV9
CASSDEANTEAFF TRBJ1-1 TRBV2
CASSPQDYYGYTF TRBJ1-2 TRBV18
CASTSNYEQYF TRBJ2-7 TRBV18
CSSHGQLNTEAFF TRBJ1-1 TRBV7-9
CASSQNRRRGLTDTQYF TRBJ2-3 TRBV4-2
CASSALSTGELFF TRBJ2-2 TRBV9
CASSERQGAGYTF TRBJ1-2 TRBV6-1
CASSLGPGMRYGYTF TRBJ1-2 TRBV28